This entry concerns a single TCR beta chain. The antigen is undetermined. These data come from a study of OX40 agonist ivuxolimab in advanced cancers. Study-wide points: The average count of expanded clones was higher among CD8+ T cells than among CD4+.

Assay used: immunoSEQ multiplex PCR; TCRdb lists only in-frame clones, some missing. The data hold 81,000 or so clones, with about 90% observed a single time. Germline V gene lookup returns CDR1 MDHEN and CDR2 SYDVKM. The V and J ends lost 2 bases and 9 bases, in that order; junction bases with no gene match: 2. The CDR3 length is 13 residues. The receptor comes from an adult with an advanced solid tumor such as melanoma, head and neck, liver or kidney cancer. This chain links TRBV28 with TRBJ2-1; 9 bases are a match to TRBD2. The input for sequencing was CD4+ or CD8+ T cells sorted from blood, taken in a trial of the OX40 agonist ivuxolimab. CDR3 amino acids: CASSLPSGAEQFF. The CDR3 nucleotides read TGTGCCAGCAGTTTACCTAGCGGGGCTGAGCAGTTCTTC.